These 5 T cell receptor beta chains came from one sample sequenced in a study of cytomegalovirus exposure and HLA in healthy donors. Both 60 Vbeta primers and 13 Jbeta primers went into the PCR. Produced via immunoSEQ multiplex PCR; TCRdb's table is partial and in-frame only. The repertoire consists of under 200,000 clones, with under 90% occurring once and the leading ten covering 1.9%. Material: PBMCs. These receptors came from a man between 18 and 29 years old in good health and CMV-seronegative.

This chain connects TRBV5-6 to TRBJ1-2, with D possibly being TRBD1 (5 bases). V was cut by 6 bases and J by 7 bases, with 22 bases left in between. The CDR3 consists of 15 residues. CDR1 and CDR2 from the germline V gene are SGHDT and YYEEEE. DNA for the CDR3: TGTGCCAGCACCGGGGGACCAGGGACCCAGACTGGCTACACCTTC. It encodes CASTGGPGTQTGYTF.

In regard to this clone: The sample holds other DNA sequences that translate to the same CDR3. The gene calls are TRBV5-1 and TRBJ2-7; 7 nucleotides line up with TRBD2. J was trimmed by 3 bases and V by 4 bases; bases with no gene match: 4. Germline values: CDR1 SGHRS, CDR2 YFSETQ. CDR3 length equals 13 residues. As DNA, the CDR3 is TGCGCCAGCAGCCCGGGACTAAACTACGAGCAGTACTTC. This encodes CASSPGLNYEQYF.

The chain uses TRBV18 and TRBJ2-7; the match to TRBD1 covers 11 bases. V dropped 9 bases and J dropped 0; count of bases not matched to a gene: 7. This CDR3 spans 15 amino acids. Per germline, CDR1 KGHSH and CDR2 LQKENI. The CDR3 sequence: CAREGQGVPSYEQYF. In DNA form, the CDR3 reads TGTGCCAGAGAGGGACAGGGGGTCCCCTCCTACGAGCAGTACTTC.

The chain couples TRBV7-6 to TRBJ2-3; tentative D call: TRBD2 (5 bases). Trimming removed 4 bases at V and 1 base at J, with 9 bases between. Germline-derived CDR1 and CDR2 are SGHVS and FNYEAQ. CDR3 length equals 14 residues. As DNA, the CDR3 is TGTGCCAGCAGCTCCGGACTCCGCACAGATACGCAGTATTTT. Translating it yields CASSSGLRTDTQYF.

The gene calls are TRBV19 and TRBJ2-1; 10 bases fit TRBD2. CDR1 LNHDA and CDR2 SQIVND come from the germline V gene (reference sequence). Losses at the gene ends were 8 bases for V and 7 bases for J; bases not matched to a gene: 8. The CDR3 runs to 14 residues. DNA of the CDR3: TGTGCCAGTGGTCTAGCGGGAGTATTGAATGAGCAGTTCTTC. Residues: CASGLAGVLNEQFF.